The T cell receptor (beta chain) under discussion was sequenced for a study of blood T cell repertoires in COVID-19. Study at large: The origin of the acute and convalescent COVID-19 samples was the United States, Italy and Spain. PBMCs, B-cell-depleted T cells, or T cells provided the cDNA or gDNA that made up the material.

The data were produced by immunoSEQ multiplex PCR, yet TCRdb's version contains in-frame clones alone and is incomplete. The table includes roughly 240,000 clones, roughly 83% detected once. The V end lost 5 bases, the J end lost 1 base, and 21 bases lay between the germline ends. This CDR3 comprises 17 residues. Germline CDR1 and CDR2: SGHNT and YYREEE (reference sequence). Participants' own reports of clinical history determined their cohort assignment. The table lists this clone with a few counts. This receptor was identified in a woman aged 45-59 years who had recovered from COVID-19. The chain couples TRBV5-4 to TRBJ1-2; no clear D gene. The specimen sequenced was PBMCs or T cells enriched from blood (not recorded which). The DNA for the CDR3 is TGTGCCAGCAGTGGAGTATCCCCCCCGGCCTTTAACTATGGCTACACCTTC. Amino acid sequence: CASSGVSPPAFNYGYTF.